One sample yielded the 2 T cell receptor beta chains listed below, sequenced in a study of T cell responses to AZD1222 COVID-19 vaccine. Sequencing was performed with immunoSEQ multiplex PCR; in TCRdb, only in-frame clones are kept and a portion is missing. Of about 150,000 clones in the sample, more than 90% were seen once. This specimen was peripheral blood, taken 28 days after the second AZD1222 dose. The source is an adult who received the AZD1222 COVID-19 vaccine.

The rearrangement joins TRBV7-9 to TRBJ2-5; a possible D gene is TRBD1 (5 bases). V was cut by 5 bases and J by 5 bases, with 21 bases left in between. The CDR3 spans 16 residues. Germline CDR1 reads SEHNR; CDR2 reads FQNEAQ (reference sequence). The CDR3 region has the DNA TGTGCCAGCAGCCCAAAAACAGTGGGGCACCCCGAGACCCAGTACTTC. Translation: CASSPKTVGHPETQYF.

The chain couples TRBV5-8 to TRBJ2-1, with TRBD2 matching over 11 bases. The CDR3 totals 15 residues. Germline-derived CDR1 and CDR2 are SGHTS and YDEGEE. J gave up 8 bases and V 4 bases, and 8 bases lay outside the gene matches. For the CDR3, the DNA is TGTGCCAGCAGCCGCGGGACTAGCGGCGGGGATGAGCAGTTCTTC. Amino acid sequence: CASSRGTSGGDEQFF.